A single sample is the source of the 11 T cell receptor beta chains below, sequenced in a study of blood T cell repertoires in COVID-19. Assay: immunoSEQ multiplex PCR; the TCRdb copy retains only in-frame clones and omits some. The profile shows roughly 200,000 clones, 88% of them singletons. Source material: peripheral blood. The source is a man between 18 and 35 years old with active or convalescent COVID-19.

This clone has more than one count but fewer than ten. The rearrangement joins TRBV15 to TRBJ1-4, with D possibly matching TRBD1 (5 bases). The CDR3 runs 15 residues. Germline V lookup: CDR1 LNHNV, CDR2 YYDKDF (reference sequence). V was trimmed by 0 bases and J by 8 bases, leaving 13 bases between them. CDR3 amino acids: CATSRDAGGEEKLFF. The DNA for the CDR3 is TGTGCCACCAGCAGAGATGCCGGGGGAGAAGAAAAACTGTTTTTT.

CDR3 region: CASSQEQTMNTEAFF. The DNA for the CDR3 is TGCGCCAGCAGCCAAGAACAGACCATGAACACTGAAGCTTTCTTT. The rearrangement joins TRBV4-3 to TRBJ1-1; no definite D call. Trimming took 0 bases from V and 0 from J, leaving 8 bases between them. CDR1 and CDR2 (germline): LGHNA, YSLEER. The CDR3 totals 15 residues.

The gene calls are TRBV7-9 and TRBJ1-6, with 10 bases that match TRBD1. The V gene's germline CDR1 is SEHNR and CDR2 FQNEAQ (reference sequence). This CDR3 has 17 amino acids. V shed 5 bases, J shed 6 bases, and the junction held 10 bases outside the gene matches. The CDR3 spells CASSPSQGQGVNSPLHF. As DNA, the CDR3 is TGTGCCAGCAGCCCCAGCCAAGGACAGGGGGTTAATTCACCCCTCCACTTT.

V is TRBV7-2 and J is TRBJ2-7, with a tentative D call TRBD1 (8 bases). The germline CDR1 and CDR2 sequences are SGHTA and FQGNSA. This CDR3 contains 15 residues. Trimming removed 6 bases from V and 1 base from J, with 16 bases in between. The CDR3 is CASRKGQGGSYEQYF. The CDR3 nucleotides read TGTGCCAGCAGGAAAGGACAGGGAGGGTCCTACGAGCAGTACTTC.

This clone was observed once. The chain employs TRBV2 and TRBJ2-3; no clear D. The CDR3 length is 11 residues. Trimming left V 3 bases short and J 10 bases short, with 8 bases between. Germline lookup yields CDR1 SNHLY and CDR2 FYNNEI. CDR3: CASSDRSAQYF. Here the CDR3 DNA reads TGTGCCAGCAGTGATAGATCGGCGCAGTATTTT.

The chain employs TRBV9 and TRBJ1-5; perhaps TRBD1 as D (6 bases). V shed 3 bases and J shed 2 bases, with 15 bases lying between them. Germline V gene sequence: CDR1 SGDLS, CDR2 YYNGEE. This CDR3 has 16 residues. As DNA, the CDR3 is TGTGCCAGCAGCGCAGGTTGGGACATCCGCAATCAGCCCCAGCATTTT. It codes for CASSAGWDIRNQPQHF.

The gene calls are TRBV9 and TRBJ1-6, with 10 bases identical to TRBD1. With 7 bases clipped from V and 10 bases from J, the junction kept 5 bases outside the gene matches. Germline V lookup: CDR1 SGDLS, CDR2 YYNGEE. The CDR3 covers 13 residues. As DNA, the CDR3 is TGTGCCAGCGCCCGGGACAGGGGATCACCCCTCCACTTT. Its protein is CASARDRGSPLHF. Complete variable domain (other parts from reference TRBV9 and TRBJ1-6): DSGVTQTPKHLITATGQRVTLRCSPRSGDLSVYWYQQSLDQGLQFLIQYYNGEERAKGNILERFSAQQFPDLHSELNLSSLELGDSALYFCASARDRGSPLHFGNGTRLTVT.

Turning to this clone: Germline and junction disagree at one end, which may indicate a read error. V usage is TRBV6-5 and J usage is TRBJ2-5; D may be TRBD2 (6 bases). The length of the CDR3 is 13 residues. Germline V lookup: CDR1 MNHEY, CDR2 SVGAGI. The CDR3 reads CASTYQEGETQYF. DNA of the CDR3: TGTGCCAGCACTTACCAGGAGGGAGAGACCCAGTACTTC.

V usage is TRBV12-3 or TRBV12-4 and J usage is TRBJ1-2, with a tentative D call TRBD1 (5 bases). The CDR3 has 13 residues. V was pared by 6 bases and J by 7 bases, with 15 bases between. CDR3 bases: TGTGCCAGCAGCCTCACAGGTCTCTCTGGCTACACCTTC. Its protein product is CASSLTGLSGYTF.

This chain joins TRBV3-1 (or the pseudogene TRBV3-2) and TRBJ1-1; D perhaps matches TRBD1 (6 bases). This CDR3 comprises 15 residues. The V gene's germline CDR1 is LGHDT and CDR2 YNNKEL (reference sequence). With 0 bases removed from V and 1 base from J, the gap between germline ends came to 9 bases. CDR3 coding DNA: TGTGCCAGCAGCCAAGAGTGGACAGCGAACACTGAAGCTTTCTTT. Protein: CASSQEWTANTEAFF.

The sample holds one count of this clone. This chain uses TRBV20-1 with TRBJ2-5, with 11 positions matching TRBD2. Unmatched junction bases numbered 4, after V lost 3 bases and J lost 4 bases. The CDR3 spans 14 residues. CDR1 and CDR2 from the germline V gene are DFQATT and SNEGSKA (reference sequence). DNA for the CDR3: TGCAGTGCTAGTGTGACTAGCGGGGTAGAGACCCAGTACTTC. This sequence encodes CSASVTSGVETQYF.